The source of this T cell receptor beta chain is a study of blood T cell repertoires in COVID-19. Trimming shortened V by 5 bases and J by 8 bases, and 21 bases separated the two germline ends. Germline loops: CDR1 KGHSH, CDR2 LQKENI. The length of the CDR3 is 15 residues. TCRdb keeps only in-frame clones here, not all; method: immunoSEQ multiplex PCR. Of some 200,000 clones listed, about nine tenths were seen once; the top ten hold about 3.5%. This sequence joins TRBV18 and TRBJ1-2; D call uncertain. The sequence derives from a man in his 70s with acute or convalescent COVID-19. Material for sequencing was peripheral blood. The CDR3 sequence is CASSVAGDLSGGYTF. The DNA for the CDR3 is TGTGCCAGCTCAGTCGCGGGAGACCTCTCGGGGGGCTACACCTTC.